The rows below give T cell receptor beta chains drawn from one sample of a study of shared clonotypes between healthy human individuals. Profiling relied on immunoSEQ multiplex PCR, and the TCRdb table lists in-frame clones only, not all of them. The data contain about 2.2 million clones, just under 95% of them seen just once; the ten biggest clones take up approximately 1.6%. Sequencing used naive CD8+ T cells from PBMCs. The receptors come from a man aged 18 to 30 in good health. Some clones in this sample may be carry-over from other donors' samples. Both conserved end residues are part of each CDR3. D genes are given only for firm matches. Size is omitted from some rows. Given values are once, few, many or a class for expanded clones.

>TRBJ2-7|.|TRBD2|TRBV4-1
TGCGCCAGCAGCCCTGGGACTAGCGGGAGAGGCGAGCAGTACTTC
CASSPGTSGRGEQYF
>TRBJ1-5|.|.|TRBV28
TGTGCCAGCAGTTTACTCCTCCACACAGATAGCAATCAGCCCCAGCATTTT
CASSLLLHTDSNQPQHF
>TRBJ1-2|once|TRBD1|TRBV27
TGTGCCAGCAGTTCGCACAGGGGGGGTGGCTACACCTTC
CASSSHRGGGYTF
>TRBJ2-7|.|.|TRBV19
TGTGCCAGTAGTATCACCGCGTCCTACGAGCAGTACTTC
CASSITASYEQYF
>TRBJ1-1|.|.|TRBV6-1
TGTGCCAGCAGTCCAAAGAGACTATTCAACACTGAAGCTTTCTTT
CASSPKRLFNTEAFF
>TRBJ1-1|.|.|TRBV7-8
TGTGCCAGCAGCGTCAAAGGTCCCCTCCCAGGGGCTCACCGCATGAACACTGAAGCTTTCTTT
CASSVKGPLPGAHRMNTEAFF
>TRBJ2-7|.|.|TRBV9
TGTGCCAGCAGCGCCTGGGACACCTCCTACGAGCAGTACTTC
CASSAWDTSYEQYF
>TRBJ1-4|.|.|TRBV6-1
TGTGCCAGCAAGGAGCAGGGAAGGGAAAAACTGTTTTTT
CASKEQGREKLFF
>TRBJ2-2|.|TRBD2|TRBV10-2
TGCGCCAGCACTCCACGGCTTGGGGGAGGGCCGGGAAGTACCGGGGAGCTGTTTTTT
CASTPRLGGGPGSTGELFF
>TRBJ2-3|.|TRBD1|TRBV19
TGTGCCAGTAGTATGGGACAGTACAGAGATACGCAGTATTTT
CASSMGQYRDTQYF
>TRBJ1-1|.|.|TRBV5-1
TGCGCCAGCAGCTTGGAAGGCAGGGGCACTGAAGCTTTCTTT
CASSLEGRGTEAFF
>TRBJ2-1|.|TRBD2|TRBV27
TGTGCCAGCAGGTTAGCGGGAGGGCGTGGTGAGCAGTTCTTC
CASRLAGGRGEQFF
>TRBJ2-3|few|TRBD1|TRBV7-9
TGTGCCAGCAGTTGGGACAGGGGAAACACAGATACGCAGTATTTT
CASSWDRGNTDTQYF
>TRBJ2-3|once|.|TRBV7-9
TGTGCCAGCAGCCCCTATCCGGGGCCAAGCACTGATACGCAGTATTTT
CASSPYPGPSTDTQYF
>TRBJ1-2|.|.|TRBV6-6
TGTGCCAGCAGCCCCGACATCTATGGCTACACCTTC
CASSPDIYGYTF
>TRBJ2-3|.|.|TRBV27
TGTGCCAGCAGTTTATCAGGAGTAGACGCGCAGTATTTT
CASSLSGVDAQYF
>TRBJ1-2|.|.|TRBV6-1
TGTGCCAGCAGTGAATGGGCAGGCTCCTATGGCTACACCTTC
CASSEWAGSYGYTF
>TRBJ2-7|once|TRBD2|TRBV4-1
TGCGCCAGCAGCCAAGAGGGGGCTAGCGGGTACGAGCAGTACTTC
CASSQEGASGYEQYF
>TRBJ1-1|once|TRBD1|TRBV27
TGTGCCAGCAGTTCATCCGGGACAGGGAACACTGAAGCTTTCTTT
CASSSSGTGNTEAFF
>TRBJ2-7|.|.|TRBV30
TGTGCCTGGAGTCTGCACCCTCTTGCCTACGAGCAGTACTTC
CAWSLHPLAYEQYF
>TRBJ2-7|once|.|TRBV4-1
TGCGCCAGCAGCCCGGACAGCCTATCCTACGAGCAGTACTTC
CASSPDSLSYEQYF
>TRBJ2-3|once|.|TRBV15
TGTGCCACCAGCAGCCACTTCACAGATACGCAGTATTTT
CATSSHFTDTQYF
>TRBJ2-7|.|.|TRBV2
TGTGCCAGCAGTTACAGGGACTACGAGCAGTACTTC
CASSYRDYEQYF
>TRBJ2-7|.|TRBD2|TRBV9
TGTGCCAGCAGCGTAGCTGCTAGCGGGAGCTACGAGCAGTACTTC
CASSVAASGSYEQYF
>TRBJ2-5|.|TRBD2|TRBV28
TGTGCCAGCAGCCCGACGGACTCGCGGGAGGCGGGGGAGACCCAGTACTTC
CASSPTDSREAGETQYF
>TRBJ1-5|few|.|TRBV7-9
TGTGCCAGCAGCTTAGTAGGGGATAGCAATCAGCCCCAGCATTTT
CASSLVGDSNQPQHF
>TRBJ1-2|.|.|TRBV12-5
TGTGCTAGTGGTTTGGGTCCTGGACAGTCCTTC
CASGLGPGQSF
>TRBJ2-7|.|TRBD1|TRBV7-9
TGTGCCAGCAGCACTCGACAGGGACGGACCCCCTACGAGCAGTACTTC
CASSTRQGRTPYEQYF
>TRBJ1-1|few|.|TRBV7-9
TGTGCCAGCAGCTTAGACTTCGGGGGTGATGAAGCTTTCTTT
CASSLDFGGDEAFF
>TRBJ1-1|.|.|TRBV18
TGTGCCAGCTCAGTGGGTTACACTGAAGCTTTCTTT
CASSVGYTEAFF
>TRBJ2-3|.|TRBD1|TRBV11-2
TGTGCCAGCAGCTCTACAGGGGGCAGCGCAGATACGCAGTATTTT
CASSSTGGSADTQYF
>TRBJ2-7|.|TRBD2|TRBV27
TGTGCCAGCAGTTTACGCGTAGCGGGACACTACGAGCAGTACTTC
CASSLRVAGHYEQYF
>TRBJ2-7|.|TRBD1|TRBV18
TGTGCCAGCTCACCACCGGGACAGGGACCCCACGAGCAGTACTTC
CASSPPGQGPHEQYF
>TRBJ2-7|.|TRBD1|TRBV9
TGTGCCAGCAGCATCGGGGACAGCAACACCTACGAGCAGTACTTC
CASSIGDSNTYEQYF
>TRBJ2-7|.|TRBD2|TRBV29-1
TGCAGCGTTACAAGCGGGAGCAATCCCTACGAGCAGTACTTC
CSVTSGSNPYEQYF
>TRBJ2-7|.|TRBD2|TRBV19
TGTGCCAGTAGTATAGTTAGCACTAGCGGGACCGAGCAGTACTTC
CASSIVSTSGTEQYF
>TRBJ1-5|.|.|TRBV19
TGTGCCAGTAGTATGGGAGGGCTGAGCAATCAGCCCCAGCATTTT
CASSMGGLSNQPQHF
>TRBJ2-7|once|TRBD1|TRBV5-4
TGTGCCAGCAGGCCGGACAGGGACTTTCGCGGCTACGAGCAGTACTTC
CASRPDRDFRGYEQYF
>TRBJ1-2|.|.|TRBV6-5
TGTGCCAGCAGGCTCGACAGGCCAGGAAACTATGGCTACACCTTC
CASRLDRPGNYGYTF
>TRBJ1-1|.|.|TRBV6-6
TGTGCCAGCAGGAACACAGGGATCGCCACTGAAGCTTTCTTT
CASRNTGIATEAFF
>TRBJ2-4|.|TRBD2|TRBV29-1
TGCAGCGTTACCGGACTAGCGGGAGACTATCTAGCCAAAAACATTCAGTACTTC
CSVTGLAGDYLAKNIQYF
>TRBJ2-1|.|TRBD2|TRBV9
TGTGCCAGCAGCGTAACCCGGGGACTAGCGGGAGGGGGATCCTACAATGAGCAGTTCTTC
CASSVTRGLAGGGSYNEQFF
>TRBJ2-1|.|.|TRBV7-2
TGTGCCAGCAGCCTAGCTTACAGCTCCTACAATGAGCAGTTCTTC
CASSLAYSSYNEQFF
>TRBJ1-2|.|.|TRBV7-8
TGTGCCAGCAGCTTAGTCAATCAGGCGGTGAACTATGGCTACACCTTC
CASSLVNQAVNYGYTF
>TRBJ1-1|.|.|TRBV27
TGTGCCAGCAAGGGACGGGCAGGGGCAGCTTTCTTT
CASKGRAGAAFF
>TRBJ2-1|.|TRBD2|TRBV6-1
TGTGCCAGCAGCGAAGCGGGGGGGTTAGCAAAAACCTACAATGAGCAGTTCTTC
CASSEAGGLAKTYNEQFF
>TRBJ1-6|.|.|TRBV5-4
TGTGCCAGCAGCTCGGATCAAGGGCTCTCACCCCTCCACTTT
CASSSDQGLSPLHF
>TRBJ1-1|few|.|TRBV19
TGTGCCAGTAGGAGAACAGGCATGAACACTGAAGCTTTCTTT
CASRRTGMNTEAFF
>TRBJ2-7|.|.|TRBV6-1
TGTGCCAGCAGTGCCAGGGCGGGGTACGAGCAGTACTTC
CASSARAGYEQYF